The text below deals with one TCR beta chain. Its antigen is unknown. The data derive from a study of T cell responses to AZD1222 COVID-19 vaccine. Study background: Second-dose groups at about 4 or about 12 weeks were pooled. Points from the study as a whole: Just a handful of AZD1222 recipients tested seropositive at baseline. The sample set comprised mostly white British donors with more females, and clonal diversity was possibly underestimated. Spike-specific TCRs gained breadth and depth after people received two AZD1222 doses.

Assay: immunoSEQ multiplex PCR; the TCRdb copy retains only in-frame clones and omits some. The repertoire includes about 180,000 clones, around nine tenths of them detected once, and 7.7% sits in the top ten. The V and J ends lost 7 bases and 2 bases, in that order; junction bases with no gene match: 7. The CDR3 extends over 13 amino acids. CDR1 is SQVTM and CDR2 is ANQGSEA in the germline V gene. The starting material was peripheral blood, obtained on day 0 of AZD1222 vaccination. The V gene is TRBV29-1, the J gene TRBJ1-1; 7 nucleotides align to TRBD1. The source of this sequence is an adult in good health. The DNA for the CDR3 is TGCAGCGCCCAGGGACAGCGAAACACTGAAGCTTTCTTT. Protein: CSAQGQRNTEAFF.